These T cell receptor beta chains were read from a single sample in a study of T cells in Graves' hyperthyroidism and ophthalmopathy. In TCRdb, the multiplex PCR reads were re-called with MiXCR into one record per CDR3 protein. The sample yields about 420,000 distinct CDR3 sequences, approximately 14% seen once. The sequenced sample was blood. These receptors all stem from a woman in her late teens or twenties with Graves' hyperthyroidism. Each CDR3 is given with its conserved first and last residue. The D gene is left open where the match is weak. A clone size is listed for some rows: how often the clone was seen (once, few, many), or a class if it is expanded.

V gene: TRBV2
clone size: many
D gene: -
J gene: TRBJ2-5
CDR3 protein: CASRQWGETQYF
CDR3 DNA: TGTGCCAGCAGGCAATGGGGAGAGACCCAGTACTTC

V gene: TRBV5-1
clone size: many
D gene: TRBD1
J gene: TRBJ1-6
CDR3 protein: CASSLTGGYSPLHF
CDR3 DNA: TGCGCCAGCAGCTTGACAGGGGGCTATTCACCCCTCCACTTT

V gene: TRBV7-9
clone size: -
D gene: -
J gene: TRBJ1-1
CDR3 protein: CASSLLMGGTEAFF
CDR3 DNA: TGTGCCAGCAGCTTACTTATGGGGGGCACTGAAGCTTTCTTT

V gene: TRBV20-1
clone size: -
D gene: -
J gene: TRBJ2-5
CDR3 protein: CSARKGGETQYF
CDR3 DNA: TGCAGTGCTAGAAAAGGCGGGGAGACCCAGTACTTC

V gene: TRBV5-8
clone size: -
D gene: TRBD1
J gene: TRBJ1-6
CDR3 protein: CASSLGQGGIYSPLHF
CDR3 DNA: TGTGCCAGCAGCTTAGGGCAGGGGGGAATCTATTCACCCCTCCACTTT

V gene: TRBV2
clone size: -
D gene: -
J gene: TRBJ1-2
CDR3 protein: CASSVGGGYTF
CDR3 DNA: TGTGCCAGCAGTGTTGGGGGTGGCTACACCTTC

V gene: TRBV27
clone size: many
D gene: -
J gene: TRBJ2-1
CDR3 protein: CASHDVRGHRVYNEQFF
CDR3 DNA: TGTGCCAGCCACGACGTCCGAGGGCACCGAGTTTACAATGAGCAGTTCTTC

V gene: TRBV25-1
clone size: few
D gene: -
J gene: TRBJ1-5
CDR3 protein: CASSPKRGAFNQPQHF
CDR3 DNA: TGTGCCAGCAGTCCAAAGCGGGGCGCCTTTAATCAGCCCCAGCATTTT

V gene: TRBV24-1
clone size: -
D gene: -
J gene: TRBJ2-5
CDR3 protein: CATSENRGGQETQYF
CDR3 DNA: TGTGCCACCAGTGAAAACAGGGGAGGGCAAGAGACCCAGTACTTC

V gene: TRBV7-9
clone size: many
D gene: -
J gene: TRBJ1-5
CDR3 protein: CASSLGRQPQHF
CDR3 DNA: TGTGCCAGCAGCTTAGGCCGTCAGCCCCAGCATTTT

V gene: TRBV12-3/TRBV12-4
clone size: many
D gene: TRBD1
J gene: TRBJ1-3
CDR3 protein: CASSLVTGAVETSGNTTYF
CDR3 DNA: TGTGCCAGCAGTCTGGTTACAGGGGCAGTGGAAACCTCTGGAAACACCACATATTTT

V gene: TRBV5-1
clone size: few
D gene: TRBD1
J gene: TRBJ1-1
CDR3 protein: CASSLQTGPEAFF
CDR3 DNA: TGCGCCAGCAGCCTCCAGACAGGGCCTGAAGCTTTCTTT

V gene: TRBV4-1
clone size: many
D gene: -
J gene: TRBJ2-7
CDR3 protein: CASSQDRGREERYF
CDR3 DNA: TGCGCCAGCAGCCAAGATAGGGGCAGGGAGGAGCGGTACTTC

V gene: TRBV27
clone size: many
D gene: TRBD2
J gene: TRBJ2-7
CDR3 protein: CASSLSPYSGVSSYEQYF
CDR3 DNA: TGTGCCAGCAGTTTATCGCCGTATAGCGGGGTAAGCTCCTACGAGCAGTACTTC

V gene: TRBV20-1
clone size: many
D gene: -
J gene: TRBJ2-5
CDR3 protein: CSAKGWSRETQYF
CDR3 DNA: TGCAGTGCTAAGGGTTGGAGTAGGGAGACCCAGTACTTC

V gene: TRBV19
clone size: -
D gene: -
J gene: TRBJ2-1
CDR3 protein: CASSISRAYEQFF
CDR3 DNA: TGTGCCAGTAGTATCTCGAGGGCGTATGAGCAGTTCTTC

V gene: TRBV10-1
clone size: few
D gene: -
J gene: TRBJ2-3
CDR3 protein: CASSERRASDTDTQYF
CDR3 DNA: TGCGCCAGCAGTGAGAGGAGGGCTAGCGACACAGATACGCAGTATTTT

V gene: TRBV5-1
clone size: many
D gene: TRBD2
J gene: TRBJ2-3
CDR3 protein: CASSGTSASSTDTQYF
CDR3 DNA: TGCGCCAGCAGCGGAACTAGCGCCTCTAGCACAGATACGCAGTATTTT

V gene: TRBV27
clone size: few
D gene: -
J gene: TRBJ2-2
CDR3 protein: CASSGRDWYTGELFF
CDR3 DNA: TGTGCCAGCAGTGGCCGGGACTGGTACACCGGGGAGCTGTTTTTT

V gene: TRBV5-6
clone size: -
D gene: -
J gene: TRBJ1-5
CDR3 protein: CASSSGRTSNQPQHF
CDR3 DNA: TGTGCCAGCAGCTCGGGACGGACTAGCAATCAGCCCCAGCATTTT

V gene: TRBV6-9
clone size: -
D gene: TRBD1
J gene: TRBJ2-5
CDR3 protein: CASSYQGTGETQYF
CDR3 DNA: TGTGCCAGCAGTTATCAGGGGACAGGGGAGACCCAGTACTTC

V gene: TRBV9
clone size: many
D gene: TRBD1
J gene: TRBJ1-2
CDR3 protein: CASSAPRDRAPTNYGYTF
CDR3 DNA: TGTGCCAGCAGCGCGCCCCGTGACAGGGCGCCAACTAACTATGGCTACACCTTC

V gene: TRBV24-1
clone size: few
D gene: TRBD2
J gene: TRBJ2-1
CDR3 protein: CATSDSTRTSGRYNEQFF
CDR3 DNA: TGTGCCACCAGTGATTCAACGAGGACTAGCGGGAGGTATAATGAGCAGTTCTTC

V gene: TRBV13
clone size: many
D gene: -
J gene: TRBJ2-3
CDR3 protein: CASSHGGNTQYF
CDR3 DNA: TGTGCCAGCAGCCACGGAGGGAATACGCAGTATTTT

V gene: TRBV27
clone size: -
D gene: -
J gene: TRBJ1-1
CDR3 protein: CASSLNRKLNTEAFF
CDR3 DNA: TGTGCCAGCAGTTTAAACAGGAAGCTGAACACTGAAGCTTTCTTT

V gene: TRBV6-5
clone size: few
D gene: -
J gene: TRBJ1-1
CDR3 protein: CASSYLLRGNTEAFF
CDR3 DNA: TGTGCCAGCAGTTACCTACTCCGAGGGAACACTGAAGCTTTCTTT

V gene: TRBV6-6
clone size: many
D gene: -
J gene: TRBJ1-5
CDR3 protein: CASSYLLVDQPQHF
CDR3 DNA: TGTGCCAGCAGTTACCTTCTAGTGGATCAGCCCCAGCATTTT

V gene: TRBV20-1
clone size: many
D gene: TRBD2
J gene: TRBJ2-5
CDR3 protein: CSAKIGRGLRETQYF
CDR3 DNA: TGCAGTGCCAAGATCGGGCGGGGGTTAAGAGAGACCCAGTACTTC

V gene: TRBV20-1
clone size: -
D gene: -
J gene: TRBJ2-6
CDR3 protein: CGARNRRLTGANVLTF
CDR3 DNA: TGCGGTGCTAGGAATAGGCGGTTAACTGGGGCCAACGTCCTGACTTTC

V gene: TRBV27
clone size: many
D gene: TRBD1
J gene: TRBJ2-7
CDR3 protein: CASRPQGQGAGEQYF
CDR3 DNA: TGTGCCAGCCGCCCCCAGGGACAGGGGGCGGGCGAGCAGTACTTC

V gene: TRBV11-3
clone size: many
D gene: -
J gene: TRBJ2-7
CDR3 protein: CASSSGTTGEQYF
CDR3 DNA: TGTGCCAGCAGTTCCGGGACCACGGGCGAGCAGTACTTC

V gene: TRBV28
clone size: -
D gene: TRBD2
J gene: TRBJ2-3
CDR3 protein: CASSLEWREGPTDTQYF
CDR3 DNA: TGTGCCAGCAGTTTAGAGTGGCGGGAGGGACCCACAGATACGCAGTATTTT

V gene: TRBV12-5
clone size: many
D gene: -
J gene: TRBJ2-5
CDR3 protein: CASGLGGTLQETQYF
CDR3 DNA: TGTGCTAGTGGTTTGGGAGGGACACTTCAAGAGACCCAGTACTTC

V gene: TRBV28
clone size: -
D gene: TRBD1
J gene: TRBJ2-7
CDR3 protein: CASRPDREYEQYF
CDR3 DNA: TGTGCCAGCAGACCCGACAGGGAGTACGAGCAGTACTTC

V gene: TRBV2
clone size: -
D gene: -
J gene: TRBJ1-1
CDR3 protein: CASSFLKGEAFF
CDR3 DNA: TGTGCCAGCAGTTTTCTGAAGGGTGAAGCTTTCTTT

V gene: TRBV5-6
clone size: -
D gene: -
J gene: TRBJ1-1
CDR3 protein: CASSGKAGTEAFF
CDR3 DNA: TGTGCCAGCAGCGGAAAGGCGGGCACTGAAGCTTTCTTT

V gene: TRBV2
clone size: many
D gene: TRBD2
J gene: TRBJ2-1
CDR3 protein: CASSALGRGWDEQFF
CDR3 DNA: TGTGCCAGCAGTGCCCTGGGGCGGGGGTGGGATGAGCAGTTCTTC

V gene: TRBV7-8
clone size: few
D gene: -
J gene: TRBJ2-3
CDR3 protein: CASSLVEREGVDTQYF
CDR3 DNA: TGTGCCAGCAGCTTAGTAGAAAGGGAGGGGGTGGATACGCAGTATTTT

V gene: TRBV19
clone size: many
D gene: -
J gene: TRBJ1-2
CDR3 protein: CASSDPGGTVNYGYTF
CDR3 DNA: TGTGCCAGTAGTGACCCCGGGGGGACTGTGAACTATGGCTACACCTTC

V gene: TRBV5-1
clone size: few
D gene: TRBD1
J gene: TRBJ2-7
CDR3 protein: CASRDRDRGYEQYF
CDR3 DNA: TGCGCCAGCAGGGATCGGGACAGGGGTTACGAGCAGTACTTC

V gene: TRBV20-1
clone size: many
D gene: TRBD1
J gene: TRBJ2-7
CDR3 protein: CSARGQGYEQYF
CDR3 DNA: TGCAGTGCTAGAGGACAGGGCTACGAGCAGTACTTC

V gene: TRBV20-1
clone size: many
D gene: -
J gene: TRBJ2-5
CDR3 protein: CSARDLQGIQTQYF
CDR3 DNA: TGCAGTGCTAGAGATTTACAGGGAATCCAGACCCAGTACTTC

V gene: TRBV7-9
clone size: many
D gene: -
J gene: TRBJ1-2
CDR3 protein: CASSLGGQGNYGYTF
CDR3 DNA: TGTGCCAGCAGCTTAGGTGGGCAGGGCAACTATGGCTACACCTTC

V gene: TRBV3-1
clone size: many
D gene: -
J gene: TRBJ2-2
CDR3 protein: CASSLEGAHTGELFF
CDR3 DNA: TGTGCCAGCAGCCTGGAGGGGGCCCACACCGGGGAGCTGTTTTTT

V gene: TRBV6-1
clone size: many
D gene: -
J gene: TRBJ2-3
CDR3 protein: CASPPGGRWDTQYF
CDR3 DNA: TGTGCCAGCCCTCCAGGGGGGCGGTGGGATACGCAGTATTTT

V gene: TRBV7-8
clone size: -
D gene: -
J gene: TRBJ2-3
CDR3 protein: CASGGRGLKGDTQYF
CDR3 DNA: TGTGCCAGCGGGGGGCGGGGGTTGAAGGGAGATACGCAGTATTTT

V gene: TRBV11-3
clone size: many
D gene: -
J gene: TRBJ2-7
CDR3 protein: CASSLPPPGNNEQYF
CDR3 DNA: TGTGCCAGCAGCTTGCCCCCCCCGGGGAATAACGAGCAGTACTTC

V gene: TRBV9
clone size: -
D gene: -
J gene: TRBJ2-3
CDR3 protein: CASSVQGTDTQYF
CDR3 DNA: TGTGCCAGCAGCGTGCAGGGCACAGATACGCAGTATTTT

V gene: TRBV12-3/TRBV12-4
clone size: many
D gene: TRBD2
J gene: TRBJ2-5
CDR3 protein: CASSLKGGRETQYF
CDR3 DNA: TGTGCCAGCAGTTTAAAGGGCGGGAGGGAGACCCAGTACTTC

V gene: TRBV3-1
clone size: many
D gene: -
J gene: TRBJ1-1
CDR3 protein: CASSPLGEGAFF
CDR3 DNA: TGTGCCAGCAGTCCACTGGGGGAAGGAGCTTTCTTT

V gene: TRBV19
clone size: -
D gene: -
J gene: TRBJ2-1
CDR3 protein: CASSKDGGAGSYNEQFF
CDR3 DNA: TGTGCCAGTAGCAAAGATGGCGGGGCGGGCTCCTACAATGAGCAGTTCTTC

V gene: TRBV7-3
clone size: -
D gene: TRBD1
J gene: TRBJ2-3
CDR3 protein: CASSSTDRGTQYF
CDR3 DNA: TGTGCCAGCAGCTCCACCGACAGGGGTACGCAGTATTTT

V gene: TRBV12-3/TRBV12-4
clone size: -
D gene: -
J gene: TRBJ2-3
CDR3 protein: CASGRGGEGDTQYF
CDR3 DNA: TGTGCCAGCGGTAGGGGGGGCGAGGGAGATACGCAGTATTTT

V gene: TRBV5-1
clone size: many
D gene: -
J gene: TRBJ1-2
CDR3 protein: CASSPGLRQYGYTF
CDR3 DNA: TGCGCCAGCAGCCCCGGACTGCGGCAATATGGCTACACCTTC

V gene: TRBV6-1
clone size: few
D gene: -
J gene: TRBJ2-4
CDR3 protein: CASSHREAKNIQYF
CDR3 DNA: TGTGCCAGCAGTCACAGGGAGGCCAAAAACATTCAGTACTTC

V gene: TRBV30
clone size: many
D gene: TRBD1
J gene: TRBJ1-5
CDR3 protein: CAWDRGRGQPQHF
CDR3 DNA: TGTGCCTGGGACAGGGGGCGCGGGCAGCCCCAGCATTTT

V gene: TRBV20-1
clone size: many
D gene: TRBD2
J gene: TRBJ2-5
CDR3 protein: CSARAAGVSETQYF
CDR3 DNA: TGCAGTGCTAGAGCGGCGGGAGTATCAGAGACCCAGTACTTC